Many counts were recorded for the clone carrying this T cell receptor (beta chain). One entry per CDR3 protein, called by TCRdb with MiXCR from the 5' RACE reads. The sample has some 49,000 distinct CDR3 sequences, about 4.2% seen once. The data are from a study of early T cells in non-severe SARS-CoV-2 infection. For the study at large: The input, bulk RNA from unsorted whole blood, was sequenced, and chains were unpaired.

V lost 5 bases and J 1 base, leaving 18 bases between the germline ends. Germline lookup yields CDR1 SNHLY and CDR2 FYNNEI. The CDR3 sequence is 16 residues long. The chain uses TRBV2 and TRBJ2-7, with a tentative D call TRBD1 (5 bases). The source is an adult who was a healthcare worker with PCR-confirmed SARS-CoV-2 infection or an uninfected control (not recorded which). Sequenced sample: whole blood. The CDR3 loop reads CASSYPATGGSYEQYF. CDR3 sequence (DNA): TGTGCCAGCAGTTACCCGGCAACAGGTGGTTCCTACGAGCAGTACTTC.